The rows below give T cell receptor beta chains drawn from one sample of a study of OX40 agonist ivuxolimab in advanced cancers. TCRdb's table, derived via immunoSEQ multiplex PCR, lists solely in-frame clones and lacks some. Of over 60,000 clones in the sample, roughly 87% are singletons; the top ten hold roughly 2%. The sequencing used CD4+ or CD8+ T cells sorted from blood, collected in a trial of the OX40 agonist ivuxolimab. All receptors derive from an adult with an advanced solid tumor such as melanoma, head and neck, liver or kidney cancer. Each CDR3 is given with its conserved first and last residue. A D gene is named only where the DNA matches it firmly. Rows may omit the clone size; those that give it use once, few, many or a size class.

TRBJ1-5 TRBV5-6 NA TRBD1 TGTGCCAGCAGCGCGGACAGGGGGAATCAGCCCCAGCATTTT CASSADRGNQPQHF
TRBJ1-2 TRBV14 once NA TGTGCCAGCAGCCCCTTGGCTAACTATGGCTACACCTTC CASSPLANYGYTF
TRBJ1-3 TRBV6-1 once NA TGTGCCAGCAGTGAAATAGTGCTTGGAAACACCATATATTTT CASSEIVLGNTIYF
TRBJ1-5 TRBV7-8 few NA TGTGCCAGTAGCGGAGGGGGCAATCAGCCCCAGCATTTT CASSGGGNQPQHF
TRBJ1-1 TRBV5-1 NA NA TGCGCCAGTCGGGTATGGGCTGGGAACACTGAAGCTTTCTTT CASRVWAGNTEAFF
TRBJ1-1 TRBV7-2 NA TRBD1 TGTGCCAGCAGCCGACAGACAGGGGAGAACACTGAAGCTTTCTTT CASSRQTGENTEAFF
TRBJ2-7 TRBV4-1 NA TRBD2 TGCGCCAGCAGCCAAGAACAAGGACTAGCGGGACGGGAGCAGTACTTC CASSQEQGLAGREQYF
TRBJ2-6 TRBV5-4 NA TRBD1 TGTGCCAGCAGCTCCAAGGACAGGGGAAACTCCGTCCTGACTTTC CASSSKDRGNSVLTF
TRBJ1-4 TRBV20-1 NA NA TGCAGTGCCCTAGACAGGTTGGAACTGTTTTTT CSALDRLELFF
TRBJ2-7 TRBV5-4 NA NA TGTGCCAGCAGCTTGGATGGCAGCGGCGCCTACGAGCAGTACTTC CASSLDGSGAYEQYF
TRBJ2-1 TRBV7-3 NA TRBD1 TGTGCCAGCAGCCCGCGGACAGGGTTTTCCGTTCCACCCTCCTACAATGAGCAGTTCTTC CASSPRTGFSVPPSYNEQFF
TRBJ1-5 TRBV6-6 NA NA TGTGCCAGCAGTTACGGCAGGGAACTTAATAATCAGCCCCAGCATTTT CASSYGRELNNQPQHF
TRBJ2-7 TRBV11-2 NA NA TGTGCCAGCAGCCCACTCGGTGCCCAGGGCTACGAGCAGTACTTC CASSPLGAQGYEQYF
TRBJ2-3 TRBV5-1 NA TRBD2 TGCGCCAGCAGCCCGGTAGCGGGGGGAGAAGATACGCAGTATTTT CASSPVAGGEDTQYF
TRBJ1-2 TRBV28 NA NA TGTGCCAGCAGTTACCAAGGGTCCCTCGGGGACACCTTC CASSYQGSLGDTF
TRBJ2-7 TRBV7-3 NA NA TGTGCCAGCAGCCCATCCGGGACGGTAACCTACGAGCAGTACTTC CASSPSGTVTYEQYF
TRBJ2-4 TRBV5-5 NA NA TGTGCCAGCAGCGGAGCAAGTCTTCCAGGGGACATTCAGTACTTC CASSGASLPGDIQYF
TRBJ2-1 TRBV20-1 NA NA TGCAGTGCTCCCCGGGGGATGGAGCAGTTCTTC CSAPRGMEQFF
TRBJ1-3 TRBV19 NA NA TGTGCCAGTAGTACCGGACGAGGCTCTGGAAACACCATATATTTT CASSTGRGSGNTIYF
TRBJ2-7 TRBV25-1 once NA TGTGCCAGCAGTGAATTTGGGGGGGCGTACGAGCAGTACTTC CASSEFGGAYEQYF
TRBJ1-5 TRBV6-4 NA TRBD1 TGTGCCAGCAGCGTGACAGGGGGCAATCAGCCCCAGCATTTT CASSVTGGNQPQHF
TRBJ2-1 TRBV5-1 NA TRBD2 TGCGCCAGCAGCTTGGTCGCTAGCGGGGACGCTCTCTACAATGAGCAGTTCTTC CASSLVASGDALYNEQFF
TRBJ2-7 TRBV7-2 NA NA TGTGCCAGCAGCTTTGGGGCAGATTCCTACGAGCAGTACTTC CASSFGADSYEQYF
TRBJ2-2 TRBV5-1 NA NA TGCGCCAGCAGCTTGCGTAGTGCGGGACAAGACACCGGGGAGCTGTTTTTT CASSLRSAGQDTGELFF
TRBJ2-2 TRBV13 NA TRBD2 TGTGCCAGCAGCATCGGGACTAGCGGGAGTAGATTGGGGAACACCGGGGAGCTGTTTTTT CASSIGTSGSRLGNTGELFF
TRBJ2-5 TRBV18 once NA TGTGCCAGCTCACCACTGCACGCTCAGGGAGTAGAGACCCAGTACTTC CASSPLHAQGVETQYF
TRBJ1-6 TRBV4-2 NA NA TGTGCCAGCAGCCAAGACTTCATCGCGGGCTCCTATAATTCACCCCTCCACTTT CASSQDFIAGSYNSPLHF
TRBJ1-4 TRBV7-2 NA NA TGTGCCAGCAGCTTGGGGCCTGGGGCAGGCCCTAATGAAAAACTGTTTTTT CASSLGPGAGPNEKLFF
TRBJ2-3 TRBV5-4 NA NA TGTGCCAGCAGCTCCTACACTAATACGCAGTATTTT CASSSYTNTQYF
TRBJ2-7 TRBV14 NA TRBD1 TGTGCCAGCAGCCAAGGAAAGGGACAGCTATACGAGCAGTACTTC CASSQGKGQLYEQYF
TRBJ2-1 TRBV19 NA NA TGTGCCAGTAGTATCGACAATGAGCAGTTCTTC CASSIDNEQFF
TRBJ2-1 TRBV10-3 NA TRBD2 TGTGCCATCAGTGAGGGACTAGCGGTACCATCCTACAATGAGCAGTTCTTC CAISEGLAVPSYNEQFF
TRBJ2-7 TRBV28 few NA TGTGCCAGCAGTCTCGGGTACGAGCAGTACTTC CASSLGYEQYF
TRBJ2-7 TRBV5-1 NA TRBD2 TGCGCCAGCAGCTTTAGCGGGGGACCGTACGAGCAGTACTTC CASSFSGGPYEQYF
TRBJ1-2 TRBV14 NA NA TGTGCCAGCAGCCAAGATACGACGGACTACTATGGCTACACCTTC CASSQDTTDYYGYTF
TRBJ2-2 TRBV4-3 NA TRBD2 TGCGCCAGCAGCCAAATGTCAGCGGGGCCCGGGGAGCTGTTTTTT CASSQMSAGPGELFF
TRBJ1-2 TRBV1 NA NA TGCACCAGCAGCCGCCAGGGGGATGGCTACACCTTC CTSSRQGDGYTF
TRBJ2-4 TRBV6-1 NA NA TGTGCCAGCAGTGAAGTCTCCGGGACTGGACTTATTGGGTACTTC CASSEVSGTGLIGYF
TRBJ1-2 TRBV28 NA TRBD1 TGTGCCAGCAGTTCGGTACCGGGACAGTATGGCTACACCTTC CASSSVPGQYGYTF
TRBJ2-1 TRBV28 NA TRBD2 TGTGCCACCGGGGGGGCTGTATTCCATGAGCAGTTCTTC CATGGAVFHEQFF
TRBJ1-2 TRBV2 NA TRBD1 TGTGCCAGCAGCCTGACAGGGGGCGATGACTATGGCTACACCTTC CASSLTGGDDYGYTF
TRBJ2-7 TRBV25-1 NA TRBD2 TGTGCCAGCAGTGTACCTGGAGGGACTAGCGGCTACGAGCAGTACTTC CASSVPGGTSGYEQYF
TRBJ2-1 TRBV7-3 NA TRBD2 TGTGCCAGCAGCTTAGTTACTAGCGACTACAATGAGCAGTTCTTC CASSLVTSDYNEQFF
TRBJ2-1 TRBV10-2 NA NA TGCGCCAGCAGTGAGAGCTGGGTCCCGAACAATGAGCAGTTCTTC CASSESWVPNNEQFF
TRBJ1-1 TRBV25-1 NA NA TGTGCCAGCAGGTCCAGACAGTCCACTGAAGCTTTCTTT CASRSRQSTEAFF
TRBJ2-4 TRBV11-2 NA NA TGTGCCAGCAGCTTGGGAGTAGGCCAGGACATTCAGTACTTC CASSLGVGQDIQYF
TRBJ2-2 TRBV5-4 NA NA TGTGCCAGCAGCCCCCCCACAGGCACGAACACCGGGGAGCTGTTTTTT CASSPPTGTNTGELFF
TRBJ1-1 TRBV6-1 NA NA TGTGCCAGCAGTGAAATGATCACAATGAACACTGAAGCTTTCTTT CASSEMITMNTEAFF
TRBJ1-2 TRBV14 NA NA TGTGCCAGCAGCCCTCAGACAGGCTCTGGCTACACCTTC CASSPQTGSGYTF
TRBJ2-6 TRBV7-2 NA NA TGTGCCAGCAGCTTAGGGGGAAGGGCCAACGTCCTGACTTTC CASSLGGRANVLTF
TRBJ1-1 TRBV18 NA NA TGTGCCAGCTCACGTAATGGACTGGGGAATGAAGCTTTCTTT CASSRNGLGNEAFF
TRBJ1-5 TRBV28 NA NA TGTGCCAGCGTGGATTATAGCAATCAGCCCCAGCATTTT CASVDYSNQPQHF